The next 29 T cell receptor beta chains were all read from a single sample in a study of T cell repertoires and HLA-DP antigens. After approximately 16 days' expansion, CD4+ cells were restimulated about 22 h with HeLa expressing allogeneic DPB1. HeLa stimulator cells carried retrovirally transduced HLA-DPA1/DPB1, HLA-DM, invariant chain and CD80. TCRdb's copy holds only in-frame clones and misses some; the assay was immunoSEQ multiplex PCR. The sample comprises about 3,700 clones, less than 85% of which are singletons, and roughly 20% rests with the top ten. Input material: CD137- CD4+ T cells from cultured PBMCs. These receptors were obtained from a woman aged 18-30 years in good health and CMV-seronegative.

This chain uses TRBV7-2 with TRBJ1-2; 10 bases are shared with TRBD1. Germline V gene sequence: CDR1 SGHTA, CDR2 FQGNSA. The CDR3 is 17 residues long. V was clipped by 5 bases and J by 7 bases; unmatched bases: 16. The CDR3 DNA follows: TGTGCCAGCAGCCCTAGCTTCGTGACAGGGGGCAAGAGTGGCTACACCTTC. This translates into CASSPSFVTGGKSGYTF. The full variable domain, completed using reference TRBV7-2 and TRBJ1-2, is GAGVSQSPSNKVTEKGKDVELRCDPISGHTALYWYRQSLGQGLEFLIYFQGNSAPDKSGLPSDRFSAERTGGSVSTLTIQRTQQEDSAVYLCASSPSFVTGGKSGYTFGSGTRLTVV.

This clone was counted only a few times. The V gene is TRBV11-2, the J gene TRBJ2-5, with D perhaps TRBD1 or TRBD2 (7 bases each). This CDR3 contains 16 residues. Trimming removed 4 bases from V and 4 bases from J, with 19 bases in between. CDR1 and CDR2 (germline): SGHAT, FQNNGV. The CDR3 loop reads CASSSRHRGGGETQYF. Here the CDR3 DNA reads TGTGCCAGCAGCTCCCGACACAGGGGAGGGGGAGAGACCCAGTACTTC.

The chain is built from TRBV18 and TRBJ2-2; D ambiguous. The V and J ends lost 0 bases and 1 base respectively, with 6 bases between them. Germline loops: CDR1 KGHSH, CDR2 LQKENI. The CDR3 contains 15 residues. The CDR3 sequence is CASSPPSRNTGELFF. Here the CDR3 DNA reads TGTGCCAGCTCACCACCGAGCAGGAACACCGGGGAGCTGTTTTTT.

This clone was observed a few times. This rearrangement joins TRBV7-2 to TRBJ1-5, with D unclear. The CDR3 is made up of 14 amino acids. CDR1 SGHTA and CDR2 FQGNSA come from the germline V gene. V gave up 7 bases and J gave up 0 bases, with 10 bases separating them. The DNA of the CDR3 is TGTGCCAGCACCTCGACTAATAGCAATCAGCCCCAGCATTTT. As protein: CASTSTNSNQPQHF.

The chain couples TRBV4-1 to TRBJ1-2; no firm D call. CDR1 MGHRA and CDR2 YSYEKL come from the germline V gene. The CDR3 covers 14 residues. The V end was cut by 0 bases, the J end by 10 bases, with 15 bases between. CDR3 DNA sequence: TGCGCCAGCAGCCAAGATTCGGATCGACGATCCTACACCTTC. Protein product: CASSQDSDRRSYTF.

The chain is built from TRBV6-4 and TRBJ2-2; 8 nucleotides match TRBD1. In germline, CDR1 is MRHNA, CDR2 SNTAGT. After removal of 6 bases from V and 0 bases from J, the junction contained 9 bases not matched to a gene. The CDR3 sequence is 17 residues long. Here the CDR3 DNA reads TGTGCCAGCAGCAGTCTTGGACAGGGAACGAACACCGGGGAGCTGTTTTTT. It specifies CASSSLGQGTNTGELFF.

V usage is TRBV2 and J usage is TRBJ1-2; the D gene is possibly TRBD1 (5 bases). Looked up from germline, CDR1 is SNHLY and CDR2 is FYNNEI. V was cut by 6 bases and J by 7 bases, with 27 bases left in between. CDR3 size: 17 residues. In nucleotides, the CDR3 is TGTGCCAGCAGCCCCCGGGGATCTCTGGGCAGGGATGGTGGCTACACCTTC. Its protein product is CASSPRGSLGRDGGYTF.

The chain joins TRBV11-2 to TRBJ2-2, with a tentative D call TRBD1 (5 bases). This CDR3 contains 14 residues. The V gene's germline CDR1 is SGHAT and CDR2 FQNNGV. V was cut by 5 bases and J by 3 bases, with 10 bases left in between. DNA for the CDR3: TGTGCCAGCAGCCCACGCAGGGACACCGGGGAGCTGTTTTTT. It encodes CASSPRRDTGELFF.

In nucleotides, the CDR3 is TGCGCCAGCGAAGAGGGGGGCAGGGGAGGTGAGCAGTTCTTC. Translation: CASEEGGRGGEQFF. The chain links TRBV5-1 to TRBJ2-1, with D possibly being TRBD1 or TRBD2 (6 bases each). Looked up from germline, CDR1 is SGHRS and CDR2 is YFSETQ. Trimming removed 7 bases from V and 9 bases from J, with 20 bases in between. The CDR3 is 14 amino acids.

This clone was recorded once. The chain employs TRBV7-8 and TRBJ1-2, with 8 bases that match TRBD1. Germline V gives CDR1 SGHVS, CDR2 FQNEAQ. The CDR3 has 17 residues. Trimming removed 1 base from V and 7 bases from J; junction bases left unmatched: 14. CDR3: CASSLDPGGAFGGGYTF. As DNA, the CDR3 is TGTGCCAGCAGCTTAGATCCAGGGGGCGCCTTTGGAGGTGGCTACACCTTC.

The rearrangement uses TRBV18 and TRBJ2-7; 9 bases line up with TRBD1. The CDR3 length is 16 residues. The V gene end was trimmed by 1 base and the J gene end by 2 bases; junction bases not matched to a gene: 6. Germline lookup yields CDR1 KGHSH and CDR2 LQKENI. CDR3 in amino acids: CASSPRGQGSTYEQYF. In nucleotides, the CDR3 is TGTGCCAGCTCACCACGGGGACAGGGATCGACCTACGAGCAGTACTTC.

The V and J genes are TRBV2 and TRBJ1-1, with TRBD1 identical over 7 bases. Germline trimming cut 3 bases from V and 1 base from J; bases unmatched to any gene: 2. The CDR3 runs 14 residues. The germline CDR1 and CDR2 sequences are SNHLY and FYNNEI. The CDR3 loop is CASSDNRGNTEAFF. CDR3 coding DNA: TGTGCCAGCAGTGACAACAGGGGGAACACTGAAGCTTTCTTT.

The chain recombines TRBV10-3 with TRBJ1-5; D gene ambiguous. The germline V and J ends were trimmed by 0 bases and 4 bases, with 16 bases remaining between them. CDR3 length: 17 residues. CDR1 is ENHRY, CDR2 SYGVKD, per germline. CDR3 coding DNA: TGTGCCATCAGTGAGTCTGAGGCGGTCAGCAGGAATCAGCCCCAGCATTTT. It codes for CAISESEAVSRNQPQHF.

The chain combines TRBV18 with TRBJ1-3; D unresolved. The V gene lost 0 bases and the J gene lost 4 bases, with 10 bases spanning the gap. Germline values: CDR1 KGHSH, CDR2 LQKENI. The CDR3 loop spans 15 amino acids. The CDR3 protein is CASSPPGFFGNTIYF. The CDR3 bases are TGTGCCAGCTCACCACCGGGGTTTTTCGGAAACACCATATATTTT.

The gene calls are TRBV28 and TRBJ1-2, with 9 bases identical to TRBD1. Per germline, CDR1 MDHEN and CDR2 SYDVKM. J lost 2 bases, V lost 4 bases, and 11 bases had no gene match. The CDR3 totals 17 residues. Written as DNA, the CDR3 is TGTGCCAGCAGTTCACCCCGCGCCGGGACAGGGAACTATGGCTACACCTTC. Protein sequence: CASSSPRAGTGNYGYTF.

This chain uses TRBV7-9 with TRBJ2-5, with 7 positions matching TRBD1. J gave up 1 base and V 8 bases, and 13 bases lay outside the gene matches. CDR1 SEHNR and CDR2 FQNEAQ come from the germline V gene (reference sequence). The CDR3 consists of 16 residues. CDR3: CASQLTGTRLQETQYF. Here the CDR3 DNA reads TGTGCCAGCCAACTGACAGGGACCCGGCTCCAAGAGACCCAGTACTTC.

This CDR3 reads CAISERQTNEKLFF. DNA for the CDR3: TGTGCCATCAGTGAGAGACAGACGAATGAAAAACTGTTTTTT. The V call is TRBV10-3, the J call TRBJ1-4, with D possibly matching TRBD1 (5 bases). The V and J ends lost 2 bases and 5 bases respectively, with 9 bases between them. This CDR3 has 14 amino acids. The germline gives CDR1 ENHRY, CDR2 SYGVKD.

CDR3 sequence (DNA): TGTGCCAGCAGCCCCAGACAGGGGTCTAACTATGGCTACACCTTC. It translates to CASSPRQGSNYGYTF. This sequence joins TRBV7-9 and TRBJ1-2; 8 bases fit TRBD1. The CDR3 covers 15 residues. With V trimmed by 5 bases and J by 0 bases, 5 bases remained unmatched. Germline V CDR1 and CDR2: SEHNR, FQNEAQ (reference sequence). The full variable domain, its missing parts supplied by reference TRBV7-9 and TRBJ1-2, is DTGVSQNPRHKITKRGQNVTFRCDPISEHNRLYWYRQTLGQGPEFLTYFQNEAQLEKSRLLSDRFSAERPKGSFSTLEIQRTEQGDSAMYLCASSPRQGSNYGYTFGSGTRLTVV.

The rearrangement links TRBV7-2 to TRBJ2-3, with D tentatively TRBD1 (6 bases). The ends were cut back, 1 base at V and 1 base at J, with 9 bases in the middle. Germline lookup yields CDR1 SGHTA and CDR2 FQGNSA. There are 15 residues in the CDR3. CDR3 sequence: CASSLESGGTDTQYF. CDR3 DNA sequence: TGTGCCAGCAGCTTAGAGTCAGGGGGCACAGATACGCAGTATTTT.

Notes on this clone: Its ends do not fully match the called genes, so a read error is possible. The chain carries TRBV7-7 and TRBJ1-3; no reliable D call. The CDR3 has 13 residues. Germline CDR1 SSHAT, CDR2 FNYEAQ (reference sequence). Here the CDR3 reads CASSLDPGNTIYF. Written as DNA, the CDR3 is TGTGCTAGCAGCTTAGATCCAGGAAACACCATATATTTT. The whole variable domain, remainder taken from reference TRBV7-7 and TRBJ1-3, is GAGVSQSPRYKVTKRGQDVTLRCDPISSHATLYWYQQALGQGPEFLTYFNYEAQPDKSGLPSDRFSAERPEGSISTLTIQRTEQRDSAMYRCASSLDPGNTIYFGEGSWLTVV.

This chain uses TRBV7-3 with TRBJ2-1; perhaps D is TRBD1 or TRBD2 (6 bases each). The V end lost 4 bases, the J end lost 8 bases, and 18 bases lay between the germline ends. The CDR3 length is 15 residues. CDR1 and CDR2 (germline): SGHTA, FQGTGA. The CDR3 DNA follows: TGTGCCAGCAGCTCAAGGGGGACTCCGATGGATGAGCAGTTCTTC. As protein: CASSSRGTPMDEQFF.

The chain links TRBV19 to TRBJ2-5; D ambiguous. V was shortened by 1 base and J by 4 bases, with 4 bases between the two germline ends. Germline loops: CDR1 LNHDA, CDR2 SQIVND (reference sequence). The CDR3 has 12 residues. In DNA, the CDR3 is TGTGCCAGTAGTATAGGCGGAGAGACCCAGTACTTC. Residues: CASSIGGETQYF.

The V gene is TRBV28, the J gene TRBJ1-2; the match to TRBD1 covers 7 bases. The length of the CDR3 is 17 residues. After removal of 7 bases from V and 0 bases from J, the junction contained 14 bases not matched to a gene. The germline V gene encodes CDR1 MDHEN and CDR2 SYDVKM. CDR3 amino acids: CASTRPVRDSSNYGYTF. The CDR3 nucleotides read TGTGCCAGCACTCGCCCTGTCCGGGACAGCTCTAACTATGGCTACACCTTC.

This clone was seen a handful of times. The V and J genes are TRBV6-1 and TRBJ2-7; D tentatively fits TRBD1 or TRBD2 (5 bases each). Trimming took 8 bases from V and 3 from J, leaving 11 bases between them. This CDR3 has 12 residues. CDR1 MNHNS and CDR2 SASEGT come from the germline V gene. This CDR3 is CASGDLRYEQYF. Written as DNA, the CDR3 is TGTGCCAGCGGGGACCTTCGCTACGAGCAGTACTTC.

J is TRBJ1-5 and V is TRBV15; the D gene is possibly TRBD1 (5 bases). CDR3 length equals 14 residues. V lost 4 bases to trimming and J lost 0 bases, with 7 bases between them. Germline assignment: CDR1 LNHNV and CDR2 YYDKDF (reference sequence). Here the CDR3 DNA reads TGTGCCACCAGCAAGGGGTATAGCAATCAGCCCCAGCATTTT. This gives the protein CATSKGYSNQPQHF. The entire variable domain, with the rest obtained from reference TRBV15 and TRBJ1-5, is as follows: DAMVIQNPRYQVTQFGKPVTLSCSQTLNHNVMYWYQQKSSQAPKLLFHYYDKDFNNEADTPDNFQSRRPNTSFCFLDIRSPGLGDTAMYLCATSKGYSNQPQHFGDGTRLSIL.

CDR3 nucleotide sequence: TGTGCCAGCAGCTACATGGGGTCGGCGCAGTATTTT. It is translated as CASSYMGSAQYF. The chain joins TRBV6-5 to TRBJ2-3; D is uncertain. The germline V gene encodes CDR1 MNHEY and CDR2 SVGAGI. The V end lost 6 bases, the J end lost 10 bases, and 14 bases lay between the germline ends. This CDR3 has 12 amino acids.

In the case of this clone: This probably arose from a read error, given a far larger clone one base away. The V gene is TRBV5-4, the J gene TRBJ2-5; maybe TRBD1 (6 bases). The germline CDR1 and CDR2 sequences are SGHNT and YYREEE (reference sequence). Trimming removed 3 bases at V and 1 base at J, with 13 bases between. This CDR3 has 15 residues. CDR3 in amino acids: CASSYTGMGQETQYF. The CDR3 coding sequence is TGTGCCAGCAGCTATACAGGGATGGGCCAAGAGACCCAGTACTTC.

This clone was counted only a few times. The V and J genes are TRBV7-9 and TRBJ2-2, with D maybe TRBD2 (5 bases). Per germline, CDR1 SEHNR and CDR2 FQNEAQ (reference sequence). The CDR3 is made up of 14 amino acids. V was cut by 0 bases and J by 9 bases, with 11 bases left in between. The CDR3 sequence: CASSLARVARELFF. The CDR3 coding sequence is TGTGCCAGCAGCTTAGCGCGGGTTGCACGGGAGCTGTTTTTT.

The chain employs TRBV6-1 and TRBJ2-7, with 7 bases aligning to TRBD2. Looked up from germline, CDR1 is MNHNS and CDR2 is SASEGT. V lost 2 bases and J lost 6; bases outside the gene matches: 10. CDR3 size: 15 residues. Here the CDR3 reads CASSEFRSSGTEQYF. Here the CDR3 DNA reads TGTGCCAGCAGTGAATTCCGGTCTAGCGGAACCGAGCAGTACTTC.